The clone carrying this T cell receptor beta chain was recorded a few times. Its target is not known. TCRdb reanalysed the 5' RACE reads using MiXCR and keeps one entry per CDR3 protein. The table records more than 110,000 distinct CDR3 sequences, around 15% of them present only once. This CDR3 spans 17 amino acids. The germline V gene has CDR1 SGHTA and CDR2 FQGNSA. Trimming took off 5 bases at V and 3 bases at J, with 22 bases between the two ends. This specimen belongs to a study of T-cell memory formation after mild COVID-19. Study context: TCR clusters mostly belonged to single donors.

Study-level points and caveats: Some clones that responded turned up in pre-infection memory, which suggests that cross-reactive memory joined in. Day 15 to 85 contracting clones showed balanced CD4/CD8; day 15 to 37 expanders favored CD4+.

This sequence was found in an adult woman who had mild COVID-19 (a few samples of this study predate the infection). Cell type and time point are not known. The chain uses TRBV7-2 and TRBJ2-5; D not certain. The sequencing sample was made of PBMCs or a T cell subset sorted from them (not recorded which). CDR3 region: CASSPRPPQLEKETQYF. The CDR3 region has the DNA TGTGCCAGCAGCCCCCGGCCGCCCCAACTCGAGAAAGAGACCCAGTACTTC.